The clone carrying this T cell receptor beta chain was counted a few times. Antigen: not known. It was 5'RACE with constant-segment primers that produced the TCR alpha and TCR beta cDNA libraries, which carried sample barcodes and UMIs. TCRdb reprocessed the 5' RACE reads via MiXCR and lists one record per CDR3 protein. The table records fewer than 250,000 distinct CDR3 sequences, roughly 15% of them present only once. These data come from a study of T-cell memory formation after mild COVID-19. Across the study: Largely, the TCR clusters proved donor specific. Regarding the study as a whole: Later expanders leaned CD4+, whereas day 15 to 85 contracting clones were balanced CD4/CD8. Pre-infection memory carried some responding clones, suggesting that cross-reactive memory joined.

V dropped 1 base and J dropped 4; count of bases not matched to a gene: 4. The CDR3 sequence is 16 residues long. Germline-derived CDR1 and CDR2 are LGHNA and YNFKEQ. This TCR derives from an adult woman who had mild COVID-19 (a few samples of this study predate the infection). Cell type and time point are not known. Sequenced sample: PBMCs or a T cell subset sorted from them (not recorded which). The chain is built from TRBV4-2 and TRBJ2-2; 9 bases map to TRBD2. CDR3: CASSQVSGSPTGELFF. The CDR3 coding sequence is TGTGCCAGCAGCCAAGTTAGCGGGAGTCCCACCGGGGAGCTGTTTTTT.